This entry describes one T cell receptor (beta chain). Its antigen is undetermined. This record comes from a study of pediatric ulcerative colitis. Overall study results and limits: In rectum, acute severe colitis had expanded clones and less diversity.

Here immunoSEQ multiplex PCR was the method, and the copy in TCRdb shows in-frame clones only, minus some. The data hold 15,000 to 20,000 clones, with 80% observed a single time. During colonoscopy, one to two rectal pinch biopsies were collected. V shed 7 bases, J shed 7 bases, and the junction held 10 bases outside the gene matches. Germline V gene data show CDR1 as SEHNR and CDR2 as FQNEAQ (reference sequence). There are 14 residues in the CDR3. The chain joins TRBV7-9 to TRBJ2-1, with 7 bases fitting TRBD2. Material for sequencing was gut tissue. The sequence was collected from a boy aged 10-17 years who was a control in a study of pediatric ulcerative colitis. CDR3 sequence (DNA): TGTGCCAGCATCCTCGGGGAGGGAACGAATGAGCAGTTCTTC. Translating gives CASILGEGTNEQFF.